This T cell receptor beta chain originates from a study of T cell repertoires in cytomegalovirus infection. Using its own MiXCR run on the reads, TCRdb lists one record per CDR3 protein. The sample gives nearly 450,000 distinct CDR3 sequences, around 32% of which show up once; around 15% is in the top ten. Germline V lookup: CDR1 LNHDA, CDR2 SQIVND (reference sequence). V lost 3 bases, J lost 5 bases, and 13 bases stayed unmatched. CDR3 length: 18 residues. The V call is TRBV19, the J call TRBJ2-4; 10 bases line up with TRBD2. This clonotype was obtained from a human donor in good health (CMV status not recorded). Some clones in this sample may be carry-over from other donors' samples. Sequences were obtained from PBMCs. CDR3 DNA sequence: TGTGCCAGTAGTATTTCGTTGAGTGCCCTAGCGGGGGAAAACATTCAGTACTTC. Amino acids: CASSISLSALAGENIQYF.